Each of the 9 T cell receptor beta chains below was sequenced from the same sample in a study of blood T cell repertoires in COVID-19. Sequenced by immunoSEQ multiplex PCR; TCRdb stores in-frame clones only, minus some. The sample comprises about 99,000 clones, roughly 84% of which are singletons, and 6.2% rests with the top ten. Sequenced input: peripheral blood. The origin of the receptors is a human donor in a cohort sampled during active COVID-19.

The J gene is TRBJ1-5, the V gene TRBV19; D is possibly TRBD1 (6 bases). Germline V lookup: CDR1 LNHDA, CDR2 SQIVND (reference sequence). This CDR3 contains 16 residues. V lost 7 bases, J lost 2 bases, and 18 bases lay in between. The CDR3, as DNA: TGTGCCAGTATGCGCAGGGGCGGTGGGGGCAATCAGCCCCAGCATTTT. Protein sequence: CASMRRGGGGNQPQHF.

The chain employs TRBV28 and TRBJ1-4; weak D call: TRBD1 (5 bases). Germline assignment: CDR1 MDHEN and CDR2 SYDVKM. The ends were cut back, 3 bases at V and 8 bases at J, with 10 bases in the middle. The CDR3 is made up of 13 amino acids. CDR3 sequence: CASSLAQGEKLFF. The CDR3 bases are TGTGCCAGCAGTTTGGCTCAGGGCGAAAAACTGTTTTTT.

The gene calls are TRBV7-2 and TRBJ2-3; TRBD1 matches at 9 bases. This CDR3 contains 14 residues. Germline V gene data show CDR1 as SGHTA and CDR2 as FQGNSA. With V trimmed by 5 bases and J by 2 bases, 2 bases remained unmatched. Here the CDR3 DNA reads TGTGCCAGCAGCCGGGACAGGGCCACAGATACGCAGTATTTT. Encoded protein: CASSRDRATDTQYF.

The V call is TRBV3-1 (or the pseudogene TRBV3-2), the J call TRBJ2-3; D gene ambiguous. Germline V lookup: CDR1 LGHDT, CDR2 YNNKEL (reference sequence). The V and J ends lost 2 bases and 6 bases respectively, with 9 bases between them. This CDR3 has 13 amino acids. In DNA form, the CDR3 reads TGTGCCAGCAGCCAAAATAGTGTGGATACGCAGTATTTT. The encoded protein is CASSQNSVDTQYF.

The rearrangement links TRBV27 to TRBJ2-3; 10 bases line up with TRBD2. The CDR3 contains 16 residues. CDR1 MNHEY and CDR2 SMNVEV come from the germline V gene (reference sequence). Germline trimming cut 5 bases from V and 6 bases from J; bases unmatched to any gene: 11. CDR3 sequence: CASSPLSGGAKDTQYF. The CDR3 bases are TGTGCCAGCAGTCCCCTAAGCGGGGGGGCAAAGGATACGCAGTATTTT.

The chain has TRBV5-4 and TRBJ2-7, with a weak D call TRBD1 (6 bases). The CDR3 has 13 residues. Trimming took off 4 bases at V and 4 bases at J, with 12 bases between the two ends. Germline assignment: CDR1 SGHNT and CDR2 YYREEE (reference sequence). The CDR3 spells CASSKTGTYEQYF. CDR3 DNA sequence: TGTGCCAGCAGCAAGACAGGAACTTACGAGCAGTACTTC.

In this sample, this clone turned up once. The J gene is TRBJ2-6, the V gene TRBV4-1; D might be TRBD1 (6 bases). Trimming took 2 bases from V and 1 from J, leaving 12 bases between them. Germline values: CDR1 MGHRA, CDR2 YSYEKL. This CDR3 is built from 17 residues. CDR3 in DNA: TGCGCCAGCAGCCAACGTCCTACAGGGTCTGGGGCCAACGTCCTGACTTTC. Translating gives CASSQRPTGSGANVLTF.

The CDR3 loop is CASSLGLVQGSPETQYF. In nucleotides, the CDR3 is TGTGCCAGCAGCTTAGGCCTAGTTCAGGGGTCCCCCGAGACCCAGTACTTC. V gene TRBV7-2 combines with J gene TRBJ2-5, with a possible D match to TRBD1 (6 bases). The length of the CDR3 is 17 residues. Trimming stripped 1 base from V and 5 bases from J, with 20 bases between. The germline gives CDR1 SGHTA, CDR2 FQGNSA.

The V call is TRBV2, the J call TRBJ1-5; TRBD1 is a possible D gene (6 bases). This CDR3 has 13 residues. In germline, CDR1 is SNHLY, CDR2 FYNNEI. V dropped 7 bases and J dropped 6 bases, with 13 bases sitting between them. The CDR3 DNA reads as TGTGCCAGCATGGCGGGGGGCGGTCAGCCCCAGCATTTT. This gives the protein CASMAGGGQPQHF.